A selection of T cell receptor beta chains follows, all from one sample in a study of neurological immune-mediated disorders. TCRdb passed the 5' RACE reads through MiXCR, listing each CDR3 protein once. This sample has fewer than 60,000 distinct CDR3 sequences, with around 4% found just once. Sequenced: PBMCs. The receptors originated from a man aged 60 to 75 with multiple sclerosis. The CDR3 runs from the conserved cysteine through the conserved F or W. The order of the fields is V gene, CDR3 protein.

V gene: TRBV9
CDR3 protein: CASSEGGQVYSGYTF

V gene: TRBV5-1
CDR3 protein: CASSPEGTGYEQYF

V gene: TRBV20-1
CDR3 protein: CSARDIPGGGGRAFF

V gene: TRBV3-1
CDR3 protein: CASSSIYPGEKLFF

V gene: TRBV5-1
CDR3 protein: CASRTESNSPLHF

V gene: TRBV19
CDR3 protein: CASSTLIQAWTEAFF

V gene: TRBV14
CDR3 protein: CASSQGVLTGGTYEQYF

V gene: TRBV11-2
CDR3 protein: CASSRRQGREGTEAFF

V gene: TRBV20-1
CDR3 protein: CSARLFAQGNSPLHF

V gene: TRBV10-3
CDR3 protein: CATLIMMDGGNYGYTF

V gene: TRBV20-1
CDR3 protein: CSASAVASSYNEQFF

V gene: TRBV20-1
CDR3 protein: CSVRRLLNTGELFF

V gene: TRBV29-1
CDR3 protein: CSVVHRGETQYF

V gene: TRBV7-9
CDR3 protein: CASSSDGTGNTIYF

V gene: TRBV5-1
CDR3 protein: CASSSGTHTDTQYF

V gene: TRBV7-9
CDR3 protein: CASSPTGGNEKLFF

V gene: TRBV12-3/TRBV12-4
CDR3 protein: CASRGEGQGTDTQYF

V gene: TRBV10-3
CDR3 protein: CAITSGTSGSSQYF

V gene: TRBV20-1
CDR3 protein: CSAAFRMDPGLAVTAATKNIQYF

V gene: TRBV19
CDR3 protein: CASSIQGIDNEQFF

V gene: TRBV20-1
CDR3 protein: CSWRGSGSAYEQYF

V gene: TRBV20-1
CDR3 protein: CSARDGGRAKDTQYF

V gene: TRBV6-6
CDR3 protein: CASRSDNKVNEAFF

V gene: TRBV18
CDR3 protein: CASSPGTGDYEQYF

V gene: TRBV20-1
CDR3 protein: CSARDLFVGAAFF

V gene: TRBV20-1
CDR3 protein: CSARDFAANTGELFF

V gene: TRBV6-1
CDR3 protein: CASGAGAVNNSPLHF

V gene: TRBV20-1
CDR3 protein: CSARGQRERYTF

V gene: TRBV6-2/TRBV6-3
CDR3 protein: CASSGELWAEAFF

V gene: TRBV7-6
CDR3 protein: CASSSSGGAGQPQHF

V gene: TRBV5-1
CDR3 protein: CASSLPTGTSADEQFF

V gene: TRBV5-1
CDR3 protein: CASSLPRQGALSLRETYNEQFF

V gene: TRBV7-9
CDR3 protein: CASSLFGDLPYEQYF

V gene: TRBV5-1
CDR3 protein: CASSLAGQTGYEQYF

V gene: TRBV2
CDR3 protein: CASSDLRDIAYEQYF

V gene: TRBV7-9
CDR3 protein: CASSPAMGGNYGYTF

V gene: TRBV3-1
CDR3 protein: CASSPRAGDEQFF

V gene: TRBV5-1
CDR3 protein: CASTEDPNSYEQYF

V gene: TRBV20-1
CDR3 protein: CSAGPGAQPQHF

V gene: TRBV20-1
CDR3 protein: CQISGTEQFF

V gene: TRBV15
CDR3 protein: CATSRGAGKWNEQFF

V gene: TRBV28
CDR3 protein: CASHRDRRSDTQYF

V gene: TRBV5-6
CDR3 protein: CASSSKGQSSYNEQFF

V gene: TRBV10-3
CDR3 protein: CATSYGHSDYEQYF

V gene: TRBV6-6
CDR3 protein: CASTHDWRTNEKLFF